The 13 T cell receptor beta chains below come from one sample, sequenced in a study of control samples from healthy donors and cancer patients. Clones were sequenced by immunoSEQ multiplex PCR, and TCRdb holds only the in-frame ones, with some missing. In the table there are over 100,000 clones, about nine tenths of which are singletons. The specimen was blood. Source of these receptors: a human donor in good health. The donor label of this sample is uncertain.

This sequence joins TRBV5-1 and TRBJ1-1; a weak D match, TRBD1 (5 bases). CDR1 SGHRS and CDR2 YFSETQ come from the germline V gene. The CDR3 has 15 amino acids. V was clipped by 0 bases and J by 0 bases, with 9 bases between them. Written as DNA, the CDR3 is TGCGCCAGCAGCTTGGGGGGGTCTTTGAACACTGAAGCTTTCTTT. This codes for CASSLGGSLNTEAFF.

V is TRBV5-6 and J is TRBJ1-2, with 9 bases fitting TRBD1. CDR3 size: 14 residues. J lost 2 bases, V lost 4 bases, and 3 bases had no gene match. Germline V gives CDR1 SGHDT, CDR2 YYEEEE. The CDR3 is CASSTGTGNYGYTF. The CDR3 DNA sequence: TGTGCCAGCAGCACCGGGACAGGGAACTATGGCTACACCTTC.

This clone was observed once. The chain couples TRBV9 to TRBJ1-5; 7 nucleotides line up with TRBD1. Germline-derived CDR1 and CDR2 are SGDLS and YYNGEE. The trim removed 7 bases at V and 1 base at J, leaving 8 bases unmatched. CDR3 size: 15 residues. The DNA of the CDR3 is TGTGCCAGCGCGCGGACAGGACTGAGCAATCAGCCCCAGCATTTT. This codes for CASARTGLSNQPQHF.

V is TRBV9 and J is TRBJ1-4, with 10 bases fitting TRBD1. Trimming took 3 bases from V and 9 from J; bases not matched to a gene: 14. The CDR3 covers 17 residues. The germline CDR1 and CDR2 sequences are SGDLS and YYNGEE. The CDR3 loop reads CASSADPTGGFGQKLFF. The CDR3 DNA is TGTGCCAGCAGCGCCGATCCGACAGGGGGCTTTGGTCAAAAACTGTTTTTT.

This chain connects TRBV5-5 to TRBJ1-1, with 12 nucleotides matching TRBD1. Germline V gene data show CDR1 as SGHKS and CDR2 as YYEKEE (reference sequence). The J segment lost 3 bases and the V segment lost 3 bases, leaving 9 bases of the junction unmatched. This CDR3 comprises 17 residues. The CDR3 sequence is CASSSGQGAFGDTEAFF. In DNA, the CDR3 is TGTGCCAGCAGCTCGGGACAGGGGGCATTTGGTGACACTGAAGCTTTCTTT.

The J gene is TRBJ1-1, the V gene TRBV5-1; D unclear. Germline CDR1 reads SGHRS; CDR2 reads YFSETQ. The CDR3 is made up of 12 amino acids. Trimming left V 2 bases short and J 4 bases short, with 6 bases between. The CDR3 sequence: CASSLPGTEAFF. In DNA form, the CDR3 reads TGCGCCAGCAGCTTACCCGGCACTGAAGCTTTCTTT.

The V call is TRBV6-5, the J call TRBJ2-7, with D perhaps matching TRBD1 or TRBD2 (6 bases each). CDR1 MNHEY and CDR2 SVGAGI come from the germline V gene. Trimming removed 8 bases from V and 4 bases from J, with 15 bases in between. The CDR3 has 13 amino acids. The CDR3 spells CASAMGGTYEQYV. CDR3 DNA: TGTGCCAGCGCCATGGGGGGCACTTACGAGCAGTACGTC.

In DNA, the CDR3 is TGTGCCAGCAGTTCAGACAGGGCTAGGGGCACCCTCCACTTT. Translated: CASSSDRARGTLHF. The chain couples TRBV6-2 or TRBV6-3 to TRBJ1-6, with TRBD1 matching 7 bases. V lost 4 bases to trimming and J lost 14 bases; unmatched junction nucleotides: 11. Germline CDR1 MNHEY, CDR2 SVGEGT. The CDR3 consists of 14 residues.

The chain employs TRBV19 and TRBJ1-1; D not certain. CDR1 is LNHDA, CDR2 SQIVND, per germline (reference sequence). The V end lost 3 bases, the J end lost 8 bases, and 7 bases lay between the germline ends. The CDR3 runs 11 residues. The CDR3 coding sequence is TGTGCCAGTAGTATTGGACGGGAAGCTTTCTTT. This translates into CASSIGREAFF. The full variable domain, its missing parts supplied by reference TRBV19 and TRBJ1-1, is DGGITQSPKYLFRKEGQNVTLSCEQNLNHDAMYWYRQDPGQGLRLIYYSQIVNDFQKGDIAEGYSVSREKKESFPLTVTSAQKNPTAFYLCASSIGREAFFGQGTRLTVV.

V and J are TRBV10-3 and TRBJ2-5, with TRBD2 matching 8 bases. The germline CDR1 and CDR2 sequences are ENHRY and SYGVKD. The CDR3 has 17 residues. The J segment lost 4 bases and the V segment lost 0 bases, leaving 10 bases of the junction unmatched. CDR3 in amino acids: CAISESRSGGGRETQYF. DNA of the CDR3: TGTGCCATCAGTGAGTCTAGAAGCGGGGGAGGCAGAGAGACCCAGTACTTC.

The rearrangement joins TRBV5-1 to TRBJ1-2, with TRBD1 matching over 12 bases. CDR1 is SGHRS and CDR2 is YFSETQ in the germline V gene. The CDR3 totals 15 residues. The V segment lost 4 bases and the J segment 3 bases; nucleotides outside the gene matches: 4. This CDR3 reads CASSEGTGGDYGYTF. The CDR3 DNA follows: TGCGCCAGCAGCGAGGGGACAGGGGGCGACTATGGCTACACCTTC.

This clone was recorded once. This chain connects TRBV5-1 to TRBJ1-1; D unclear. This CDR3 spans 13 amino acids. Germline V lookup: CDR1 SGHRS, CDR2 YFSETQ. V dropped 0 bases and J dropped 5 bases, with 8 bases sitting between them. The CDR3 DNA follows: TGCGCCAGCAGCTTGGGTGGTGGGACTGAAGCTTTCTTT. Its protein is CASSLGGGTEAFF.

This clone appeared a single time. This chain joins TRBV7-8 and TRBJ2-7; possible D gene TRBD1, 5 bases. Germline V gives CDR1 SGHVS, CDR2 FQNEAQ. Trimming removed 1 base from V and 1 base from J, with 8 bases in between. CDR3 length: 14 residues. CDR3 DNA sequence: TGTGCCAGCAGCTTAGTTACAGGATCCTACGAGCAGTACTTC. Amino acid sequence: CASSLVTGSYEQYF.